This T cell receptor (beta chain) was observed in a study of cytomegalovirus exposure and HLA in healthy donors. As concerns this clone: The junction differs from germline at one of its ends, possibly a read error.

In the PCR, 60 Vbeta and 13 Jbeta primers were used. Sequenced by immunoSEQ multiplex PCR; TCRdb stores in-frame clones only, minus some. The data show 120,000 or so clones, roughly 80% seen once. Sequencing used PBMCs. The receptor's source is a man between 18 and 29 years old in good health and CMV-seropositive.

The CDR3 DNA sequence: TGTTCCAGCAGCTTTTCCCCACAGGGGGATAACAATGAGCAGTTCTTC. This codes for CSSSFSPQGDNNEQFF. The chain couples TRBV7-9 to TRBJ2-1, with TRBD1 identical over 8 bases. Looked up from germline, CDR1 is SEHNR and CDR2 is FQNEAQ (reference sequence). The CDR3 runs to 16 residues.